The 27 T cell receptor beta chains listed next were all sequenced from one sample in a study of human T cells and chemical hapten exposure. TCRdb fed the RACE reads into MiXCR, producing one record per CDR3 protein. Of some 300,000 distinct CDR3 sequences in the sample, around 5.5% were seen once. Sample time point: pre-sensitization, week 0. Treatment of the sample: therapeutic diphenylcyclopropenone sensitization with weekly scalp DPC. Sample: whole blood, taken in connection with sensitization to the hapten diphenylcyclopropenone (DPC). The source of these receptors is a woman aged 18 to 35 with alopecia areata. Some clones in this sample may be carry-over from other donors' samples.

This clonotype was recorded many times. In nucleotides, the CDR3 is TGTGCCACCAGCAGAGATCGAAATTCACCCCTCCACTTT. Translation: CATSRDRNSPLHF. This chain links TRBV15 with TRBJ1-6; D is undetermined. The V gene lost 0 bases and the J gene lost 7 bases, with 4 bases spanning the gap. Per the germline V gene, CDR1 is LNHNV and CDR2 is YYDKDF (reference sequence). The CDR3 runs to 13 residues.

This clonotype was observed at least ten times. J is TRBJ2-7 and V is TRBV6-5; the match to TRBD1 covers 10 bases. The V gene end was trimmed by 5 bases and the J gene end by 4 bases; junction bases not matched to a gene: 8. CDR1 is MNHEY and CDR2 is SVGAGI in the germline V gene. The CDR3 has 15 residues. This CDR3 is CASSRPGQGLYEQYF. The CDR3 nucleotides are TGTGCCAGCAGTCGTCCGGGACAGGGGTTGTACGAGCAGTACTTC.

This chain links TRBV6-2 or TRBV6-3 with TRBJ2-7; TRBD2 is a possible D gene (5 bases). This CDR3 comprises 15 residues. V lost 4 bases, J lost 1 base, and 14 bases lay in between. Germline V CDR1 and CDR2: MNHEY, SVGEGT. CDR3 sequence reads: CASSSPVSGSYEQYF. The CDR3 DNA reads as TGTGCCAGCAGTTCCCCCGTTTCGGGGTCCTACGAGCAGTACTTC.

This chain joins TRBV7-8 and TRBJ2-1, with 11 bases fitting TRBD2. The J segment lost 7 bases and the V segment lost 2 bases, leaving 7 bases of the junction unmatched. This CDR3 region has 16 residues. Germline V gives CDR1 SGHVS, CDR2 FQNEAQ. CDR3 sequence reads: CASSLKASGGKNEQFF. CDR3 DNA sequence: TGTGCCAGCAGCTTAAAGGCTAGCGGGGGGAAAAATGAGCAGTTCTTC. Full variable domain (missing parts from reference TRBV7-8 and TRBJ2-1): GAGVSQSPRYKVAKRGQDVALRCDPISGHVSLFWYQQALGQGPEFLTYFQNEAQLDKSGLPSDRFFAERPEGSVSTLKIQRTQQEDSAVYLCASSLKASGGKNEQFFGPGTRLTVL.

The sample holds many counts of this clonotype. The chain links TRBV18 to TRBJ2-6; no clear D. Between the trimmed V and J ends, which lost 8 bases and 1 base, there was a span of 9 bases. CDR3 length equals 14 residues. Per the germline V gene, CDR1 is KGHSH and CDR2 is LQKENI. CDR3 protein: CASSPSSGANVLTF. CDR3 coding DNA: TGTGCCAGCAGTCCCTCATCTGGGGCCAACGTCCTGACTTTC.

The sample holds many counts of this clonotype. The chain couples TRBV7-9 to TRBJ1-1; D is unclear. The V end lost 6 bases, the J end lost 5 bases, and 13 bases lay between the germline ends. This CDR3 contains 13 residues. Germline values: CDR1 SEHNR, CDR2 FQNEAQ (reference sequence). CDR3 bases: TGTGCCAGCAGGGATCGGAAGGGAACTGAAGCTTTCTTT. Protein: CASRDRKGTEAFF. Full variable domain (outside the CDR3, taken from reference TRBV7-9 and TRBJ1-1): DTGVSQNPRHKITKRGQNVTFRCDPISEHNRLYWYRQTLGQGPEFLTYFQNEAQLEKSRLLSDRFSAERPKGSFSTLEIQRTEQGDSAMYLCASRDRKGTEAFFGQGTRLTVV.

This clonotype appeared a few times. The chain recombines TRBV9 with TRBJ1-1; 9 nucleotides agree with TRBD1. Germline V gene data show CDR1 as SGDLS and CDR2 as YYNGEE. V lost 0 bases and J lost 1; bases outside the gene matches: 1. CDR3 size: 15 residues. CDR3 DNA: TGTGCCAGCAGCGTAGGGACAGGGGCGAACACTGAAGCTTTCTTT. It encodes CASSVGTGANTEAFF.

This clonotype was seen repeatedly, ten times or more. The chain has TRBV7-2 and TRBJ2-3, with 11 bases lining up with TRBD2. V trimming: 11 bases; J trimming: 4 bases; junction bases outside the gene matches: 11. Germline V gene sequence: CDR1 SGHTA, CDR2 FQGNSA. The CDR3 consists of 15 residues. The CDR3 DNA is TGTGCCGGCAAAGCTAGCGGGGGGCTTGCAGATACGCAGTATTTT. It translates to CAGKASGGLADTQYF.

The V and J genes are TRBV4-3 and TRBJ1-2; D not resolved. The germline gives CDR1 LGHNA, CDR2 YSLEER. V was cut by 0 bases and J by 5 bases, with 19 bases left in between. The CDR3 has 17 residues. The DNA of the CDR3 is TGCGCCAGCAGCCAAGATACGGGCGGTTTTTCGGCGTATGGCTACACCTTC. It encodes CASSQDTGGFSAYGYTF.

Details on this clonotype: It may be a read error: a sequence one base away is much more abundant. The rearrangement links TRBV7-2 to TRBJ2-1; 8 bases are a match to TRBD2. CDR3 size: 13 residues. The junction had 4 bases not matched to a gene; V was cut back by 9 bases and J by 3 bases. From germline, CDR1 is SGHTA and CDR2 FQGNSA. CDR3 nucleotides: TGTGCCAGGAGGGCGGGGGGCTACAATGAGCAGTTCTTC. Amino acid sequence: CARRAGGYNEQFF.

This clonotype was observed a handful of times. The chain links TRBV3-1 to TRBJ2-7, with TRBD2 identical over 15 bases. The V gene end was trimmed by 5 bases and the J gene end by 2 bases; junction bases not matched to a gene: 16. The CDR3 contains 20 residues. In germline, CDR1 is LGHDT, CDR2 YNNKEL (reference sequence). In DNA form, the CDR3 reads TGTGCCAGCAGCTCGAGATATCGAACCCGGACTAGCGGGAGGGCCTACGAGCAGTACTTC. As protein: CASSSRYRTRTSGRAYEQYF.

The V call is TRBV29-1, the J call TRBJ1-1; 8 bases agree with TRBD1. J gave up 2 bases and V 7 bases, and 6 bases lay outside the gene matches. Germline V gene lookup returns CDR1 SQVTM and CDR2 ANQGSEA. The CDR3 extends over 13 amino acids. CDR3 sequence (DNA): TGCAGCGAGAAGACAGGGGCCAACACTGAAGCTTTCTTT. It translates to CSEKTGANTEAFF.

V usage is TRBV4-1 and J usage is TRBJ1-1; D remains ambiguous. Germline CDR1 reads MGHRA; CDR2 reads YSYEKL. V was cut by 3 bases and J by 4 bases, with 9 bases left in between. The CDR3 runs 13 residues. CDR3 DNA: TGCGCCAGCAGCCACAGAATTGTCACTGAAGCTTTCTTT. Encoded protein: CASSHRIVTEAFF.

This clonotype was observed at least ten times. The rearrangement joins TRBV14 to TRBJ2-1; D ambiguous. Germline V gene sequence: CDR1 SGHDN, CDR2 FVKESK. Trimming pared 2 bases from V and 5 bases from J, leaving 13 bases between. The CDR3 covers 15 residues. CDR3 protein: CASSQNQEFDNEQFF. DNA for the CDR3: TGTGCCAGCAGCCAAAACCAGGAGTTTGACAATGAGCAGTTCTTC.

At least ten counts were recorded for this clonotype. V gene TRBV7-2 combines with J gene TRBJ2-1, with D tentatively TRBD2 (6 bases). V shed 5 bases and J shed 10 bases, with 15 bases lying between them. Per germline, CDR1 SGHTA and CDR2 FQGNSA. The CDR3 is 13 amino acids. CDR3 sequence (DNA): TGTGCCAGCAGCCCACCTAGCGAGCTGGAGCAGTTCTTC. Protein: CASSPPSELEQFF.

The V call is TRBV20-1, the J call TRBJ2-7; 8 bases map to TRBD1. Trimming took 4 bases from V and 6 from J; bases not matched to a gene: 5. Germline V gene data show CDR1 as DFQATT and CDR2 as SNEGSKA (reference sequence). The CDR3 consists of 12 residues. The CDR3, as DNA: TGCAGTGCTATACAGGGGGTCGCCGAGCAGTACTTC. Translation: CSAIQGVAEQYF.

This clonotype was picked up many times. DNA of the CDR3: TGCGCCAGCAGCTTGCGTGGGGATGCCAAAAACATTCAGTACTTC. Translating it yields CASSLRGDAKNIQYF. The chain couples TRBV5-1 to TRBJ2-4; no firm D call. This CDR3 spans 15 amino acids. CDR1 and CDR2 (germline): SGHRS, YFSETQ. V lost 1 base and J 1 base, leaving 9 bases between the germline ends.

This clonotype appeared many times. The chain links TRBV29-1 to TRBJ2-3; weak D call: TRBD2 (6 bases). The V gene lost 6 bases and the J gene lost 8 bases, with 15 bases spanning the gap. The CDR3 has 12 residues. Germline CDR1 SQVTM, CDR2 ANQGSEA. CDR3 region: CSVDELAVTQYF. The CDR3 DNA follows: TGCAGCGTGGACGAACTAGCAGTTACGCAGTATTTT.

This clonotype was detected a few times. The rearrangement links TRBV4-2 to TRBJ2-5; 9 bases match TRBD1. The CDR3 sequence is 16 residues long. Germline V gene lookup returns CDR1 LGHNA and CDR2 YNFKEQ. J gave up 1 base and V 4 bases, and 7 bases lay outside the gene matches. The CDR3 nucleotides read TGTGCCAGCAGCCGAGGGAGGACAGGGGCCCAAGAGACCCAGTACTTC. Its protein is CASSRGRTGAQETQYF.

The V call is TRBV6-5, the J call TRBJ1-5, with D possibly matching TRBD1 (6 bases). V was pared by 6 bases and J by 7 bases, with 16 bases between. Germline assignment: CDR1 MNHEY and CDR2 SVGAGI. The CDR3 loop spans 14 amino acids. This CDR3 is CASSTQGPPQPQHF. In DNA, the CDR3 is TGTGCCAGCAGCACACAGGGTCCCCCCCAGCCCCAGCATTTT.

This clonotype has more than one count but fewer than ten. The chain joins TRBV2 to TRBJ2-7; no reliable D call. With 7 bases removed from V and 3 bases from J, the gap between germline ends came to 16 bases. In germline, CDR1 is SNHLY, CDR2 FYNNEI. This CDR3 spans 14 amino acids. Here the CDR3 DNA reads TGTGCCAGCAAATCTAGAGGATTGGTCTACGAGCAGTACTTC. This encodes CASKSRGLVYEQYF. The complete variable domain, with remaining parts taken from reference TRBV2 and TRBJ2-7, reads EPEVTQTPSHQVTQMGQEVILRCVPISNHLYFYWYRQILGQKVEFLVSFYNNEISEKSEIFDDQFSVERPDGSNFTLKIRSTKLEDSAMYFCASKSRGLVYEQYFGPGTRLTVT.

This clonotype was seen only a few times. The chain combines TRBV20-1 with TRBJ1-1; D gene unclear. This CDR3 contains 11 residues. Germline V gene lookup returns CDR1 DFQATT and CDR2 SNEGSKA (reference sequence). CDR3 in amino acids: CSPCPLPEAFF. The CDR3, as DNA: TGCAGCCCATGCCCGCTTCCCGAAGCTTTCTTT.

This clonotype has a handful of counts. The chain carries TRBV6-2 or TRBV6-3 and TRBJ1-4; TRBD1 might be the D (6 bases). V lost 1 base to trimming and J lost 0 bases, with 21 bases between them. This CDR3 has 20 residues. The germline CDR1 and CDR2 sequences are MNHEY and SVGEGT. This chain's CDR3 is CASSYYRPGTFGATNEKLFF. The CDR3 DNA is TGTGCCAGCAGTTACTACCGTCCCGGGACATTTGGCGCAACTAATGAAAAACTGTTTTTT.

As for this clonotype: One base away lies a much larger clone, so this may be a sequencing read error. The J gene is TRBJ2-1, the V gene TRBV29-1; D perhaps matches TRBD2 (6 bases). The CDR3 covers 16 residues. CDR1 is SQVTM and CDR2 is ANQGSEA in the germline V gene. The germline V and J ends were trimmed by 5 bases and 9 bases, with 26 bases remaining between them. CDR3 protein: CSVSFSAGPAALEQFF. CDR3 bases: TGCAGCGTTTCATTCTCAGCGGGCCCCGCAGCCCTTGAGCAGTTCTTC.

This clonotype was seen once. V is TRBV12-3 or TRBV12-4 and J is TRBJ2-3; D not certain. The CDR3 covers 12 residues. The V gene lost 6 bases and the J gene lost 6 bases, with 10 bases spanning the gap. CDR3 sequence (DNA): TGTGCCAGCAGCCCTTTAGTGGATACGCAGTATTTT. This gives the protein CASSPLVDTQYF.

This clonotype has only a few counts. The gene calls are TRBV4-3 and TRBJ1-4; D may be TRBD1 (5 bases). The CDR3 totals 17 residues. Trimming shortened V by 1 base and J by 8 bases, and 20 bases separated the two germline ends. Germline V CDR1 and CDR2: LGHNA, YSLEER. The CDR3 nucleotides are TGCGCCAGCAGCCAAGTAGGCAGGACGGGGGGACGAGAAAAACTGTTTTTT. Encoded protein: CASSQVGRTGGREKLFF.

J is TRBJ2-7 and V is TRBV27, with 9 bases that match TRBD2. The germline gives CDR1 MNHEY, CDR2 SMNVEV (reference sequence). This CDR3 contains 14 residues. With 5 bases clipped from V and 3 bases from J, the junction kept 5 bases outside the gene matches. CDR3 DNA sequence: TGTGCCAGCAGTCGGAGCGGGGGGCTCTACGAGCAGTACTTC. It yields the protein CASSRSGGLYEQYF.